The source of this T cell receptor (beta chain) is a study of blood T cell repertoires in COVID-19. Everyone who took part was about 18 to 90 years old, and they came from about two dozen US areas. Generated by immunoSEQ multiplex PCR, the TCRdb table keeps only in-frame clones and is missing some. Here the sample spans about 200,000 clones, approximately 86% being singletons. V shed 11 bases, J shed 4 bases, and the junction held 8 bases outside the gene matches. The germline gives CDR1 MRHNA, CDR2 SNTAGT. The CDR3 has 14 amino acids. The chain is built from TRBV6-4 and TRBJ2-1; TRBD2 matches at 10 bases. What was sequenced was PBMCs or T cells enriched from blood (not recorded which). The receptor was isolated from a woman between 40 and 55 years old in a cohort exposed to, infected with or recovered from COVID-19 (not recorded which). This CDR3 reads CAPGAGGRYNEQFF. As DNA, the CDR3 is TGTGCCCCGGGAGCGGGGGGGAGGTACAATGAGCAGTTCTTC.